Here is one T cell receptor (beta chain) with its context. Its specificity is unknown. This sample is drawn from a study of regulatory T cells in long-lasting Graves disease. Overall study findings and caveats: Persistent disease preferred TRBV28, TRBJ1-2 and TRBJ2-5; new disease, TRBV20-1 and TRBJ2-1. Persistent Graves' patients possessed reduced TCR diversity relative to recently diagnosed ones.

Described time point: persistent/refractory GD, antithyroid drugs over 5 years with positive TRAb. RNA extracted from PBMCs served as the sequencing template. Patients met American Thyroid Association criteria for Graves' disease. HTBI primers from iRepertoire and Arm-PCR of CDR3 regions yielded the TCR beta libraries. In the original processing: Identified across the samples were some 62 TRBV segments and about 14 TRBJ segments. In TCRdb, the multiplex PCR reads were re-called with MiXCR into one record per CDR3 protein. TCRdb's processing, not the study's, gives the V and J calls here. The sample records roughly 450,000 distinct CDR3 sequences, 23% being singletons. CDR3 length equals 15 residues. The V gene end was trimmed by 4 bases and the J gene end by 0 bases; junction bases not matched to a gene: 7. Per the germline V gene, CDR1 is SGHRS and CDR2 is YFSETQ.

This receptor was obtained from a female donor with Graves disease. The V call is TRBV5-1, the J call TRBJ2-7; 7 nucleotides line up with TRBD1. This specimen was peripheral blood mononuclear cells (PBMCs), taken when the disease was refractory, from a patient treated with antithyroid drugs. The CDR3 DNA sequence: TGCGCCAGCAGCCACTCGACAGGGAACTCCTACGAGCAGTACTTC. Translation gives CASSHSTGNSYEQYF.